This T cell receptor beta chain appears in the sequencing data of a study of shared clonotypes between healthy human individuals. Losses at the gene ends were 5 bases for V and 11 bases for J; bases not matched to a gene: 11. Germline V CDR1 and CDR2: MDHEN, SYDVKM. The CDR3 is made up of 14 amino acids. Clones were read by immunoSEQ multiplex PCR, and TCRdb kept only the in-frame ones, dropping some. The sample shows a few million clones, around 93% of them seen only once. CD45RO negativity and positive selection for CCR7 defined naive CD8 cells, a population that excluded terminally differentiated effector memory CD45RA+ cells.

The receptor comes from a man between 18 and 29 years old in good health. Some clones in this sample may be carry-over from other donors' samples. The chain has TRBV28 and TRBJ1-1; 10 bases fit TRBD1. What was sequenced was naive CD8+ T cells from PBMCs. The CDR3 region has the DNA TGTGCCAGCAGTATAATCCGGGACAGGGGACTGGCTTTCTTT. Protein product: CASSIIRDRGLAFF.